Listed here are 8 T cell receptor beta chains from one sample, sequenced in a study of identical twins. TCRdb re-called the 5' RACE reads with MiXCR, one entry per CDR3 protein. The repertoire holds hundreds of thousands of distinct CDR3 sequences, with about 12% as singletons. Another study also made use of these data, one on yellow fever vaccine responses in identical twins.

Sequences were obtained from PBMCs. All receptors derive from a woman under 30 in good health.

CDR3 nucleotide sequence: TGTGCCAGCAGCAAGAGACAGGGACTGGCTAGCTCCTATAATTCACCCCTCCACTTT. This translates into CASSKRQGLASSYNSPLHF. The chain uses TRBV6-1 and TRBJ1-6, with 7 positions matching TRBD1. V shed 6 bases and J 0 bases; nucleotides not matched to a gene: 14. The germline gives CDR1 MNHNS, CDR2 SASEGT. There are 19 residues in the CDR3.

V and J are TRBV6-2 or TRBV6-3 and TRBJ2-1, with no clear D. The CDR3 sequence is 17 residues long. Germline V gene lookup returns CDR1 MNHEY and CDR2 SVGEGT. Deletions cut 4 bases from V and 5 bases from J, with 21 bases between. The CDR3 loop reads CASSFQLDGGSNNEQFF. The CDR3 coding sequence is TGTGCCAGCAGTTTCCAACTGGACGGTGGTAGTAACAATGAGCAGTTCTTC.

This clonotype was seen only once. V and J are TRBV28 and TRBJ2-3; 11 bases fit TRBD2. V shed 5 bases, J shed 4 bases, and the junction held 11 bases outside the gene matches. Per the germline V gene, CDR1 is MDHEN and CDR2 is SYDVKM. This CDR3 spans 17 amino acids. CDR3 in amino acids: CASSPRTSGQKADTQYF. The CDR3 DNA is TGTGCCAGCAGTCCTCGGACTAGCGGGCAAAAAGCAGATACGCAGTATTTT.

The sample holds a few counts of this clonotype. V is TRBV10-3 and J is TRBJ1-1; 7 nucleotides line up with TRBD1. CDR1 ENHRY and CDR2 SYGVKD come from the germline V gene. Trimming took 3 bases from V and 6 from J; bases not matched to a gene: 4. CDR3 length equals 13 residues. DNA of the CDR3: TGTGCCATCAGTGAAACCGGGACAGCTGAAGCTTTCTTT. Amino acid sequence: CAISETGTAEAFF.

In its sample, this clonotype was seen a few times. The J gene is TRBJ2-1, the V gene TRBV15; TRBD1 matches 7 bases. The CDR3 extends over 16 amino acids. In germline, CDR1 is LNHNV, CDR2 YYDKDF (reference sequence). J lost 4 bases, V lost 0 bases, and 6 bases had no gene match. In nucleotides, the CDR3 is TGTGCCACCAGCAGAGATCGGGCAGGGGGATACAATGAGCAGTTCTTC. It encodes CATSRDRAGGYNEQFF.

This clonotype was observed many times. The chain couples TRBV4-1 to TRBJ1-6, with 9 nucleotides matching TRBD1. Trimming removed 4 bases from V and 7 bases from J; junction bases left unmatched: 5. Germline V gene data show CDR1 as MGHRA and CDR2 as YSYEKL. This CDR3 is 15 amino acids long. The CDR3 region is CASSPGTGWNSPLHF. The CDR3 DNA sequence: TGCGCCAGCAGCCCTGGGACAGGGTGGAATTCACCCCTCCACTTT.

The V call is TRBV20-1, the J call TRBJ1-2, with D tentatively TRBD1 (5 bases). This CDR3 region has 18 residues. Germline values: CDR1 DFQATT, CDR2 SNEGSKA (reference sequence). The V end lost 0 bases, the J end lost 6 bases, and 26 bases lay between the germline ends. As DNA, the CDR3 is TGCAGTGCTAGAGATCAGGTTGTGGAGGGGCGCGTCGCGAATGGCTACACCTTC. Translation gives CSARDQVVEGRVANGYTF.

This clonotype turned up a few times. The CDR3 nucleotides are TGTGCCAGCAGCCCCGGACTAGCGGGAATAAGTGAGCAGTTCTTC. This encodes CASSPGLAGISEQFF. The rearrangement links TRBV7-8 to TRBJ2-1; 12 nucleotides agree with TRBD2. The CDR3 consists of 15 residues. Unmatched junction bases numbered 8, after V lost 5 bases and J lost 9 bases. CDR1 is SGHVS, CDR2 FQNEAQ, per germline.